This T cell receptor beta chain stems from a study of blood T cell repertoires in COVID-19. Assay used: immunoSEQ multiplex PCR; TCRdb lists only in-frame clones, some missing. Of 65,000 to 70,000 clones in the sample, 80% to 85% were seen once. The TCR comes from a woman aged 55-70 years with acute or convalescent COVID-19. The sequencing input was peripheral blood.

The DNA for the CDR3 is TGTGCCGTTTCGGGGGGCTACGAGCAGTACTTC. Its protein product is CAVSGGYEQYF. The V and J genes are TRBV3-1 (or the pseudogene TRBV3-2) and TRBJ2-7; 7 bases map to TRBD2. CDR3 size: 11 residues. Germline CDR1 is LGHDT and CDR2 is YNNKEL (reference sequence). With 11 bases clipped from V and 3 bases from J, the junction kept 4 bases outside the gene matches.